This TCR beta chain was captured in a study of blood T cell repertoires in COVID-19. Across the whole study: Researchers got acute and convalescent COVID-19 samples from the United States, Italy and Spain. The analysed material was cDNA or gDNA that came from T cells, B-cell-depleted T cells, or PBMCs.

The CDR3 contains 11 residues. V dropped 6 bases and J dropped 4 bases, with 7 bases sitting between them. Germline V gene sequence: CDR1 SGHVS, CDR2 FNYEAQ. As processed by the authors: Estimation of nucleated cell counts was performed using reference gene primer amplification. Clones were read by immunoSEQ multiplex PCR, and TCRdb kept only the in-frame ones, dropping some. V and J calls and clone size are copied from that table; D and trimming were computed from the DNA. In the table there are 210,000 or so clones, around four fifths of which are singletons. The chain is built from TRBV7-6 and TRBJ2-7; no reliable D call. This clonotype was obtained from a man in his fifties with active or convalescent COVID-19. The sequenced sample consisted of peripheral blood. In DNA form, the CDR3 reads TGTGCCAGCAGGAATACATACGAGCAGTACTTC. Protein sequence: CASRNTYEQYF.